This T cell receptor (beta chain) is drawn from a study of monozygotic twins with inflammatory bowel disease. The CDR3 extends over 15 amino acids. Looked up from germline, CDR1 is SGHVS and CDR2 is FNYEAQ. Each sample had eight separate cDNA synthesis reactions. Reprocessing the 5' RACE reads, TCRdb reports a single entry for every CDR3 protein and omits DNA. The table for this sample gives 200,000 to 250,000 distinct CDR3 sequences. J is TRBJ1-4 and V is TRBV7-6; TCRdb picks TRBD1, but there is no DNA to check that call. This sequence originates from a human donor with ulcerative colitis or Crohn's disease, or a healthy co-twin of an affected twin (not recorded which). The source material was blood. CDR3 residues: CASSFGNRGNEKLFF.